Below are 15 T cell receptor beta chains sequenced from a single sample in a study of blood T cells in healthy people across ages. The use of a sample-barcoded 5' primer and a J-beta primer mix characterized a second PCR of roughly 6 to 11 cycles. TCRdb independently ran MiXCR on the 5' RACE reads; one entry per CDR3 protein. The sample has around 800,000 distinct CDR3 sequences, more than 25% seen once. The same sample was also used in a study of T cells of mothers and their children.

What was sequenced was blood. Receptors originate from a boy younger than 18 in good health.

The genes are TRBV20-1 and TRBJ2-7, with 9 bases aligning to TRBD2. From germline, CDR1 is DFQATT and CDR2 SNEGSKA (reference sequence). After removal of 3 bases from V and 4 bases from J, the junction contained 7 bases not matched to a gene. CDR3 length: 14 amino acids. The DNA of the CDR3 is TGCAGTGCTAGGGGTAGCGGGGGCTCTTACGAGCAGTACTTC. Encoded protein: CSARGSGGSYEQYF.

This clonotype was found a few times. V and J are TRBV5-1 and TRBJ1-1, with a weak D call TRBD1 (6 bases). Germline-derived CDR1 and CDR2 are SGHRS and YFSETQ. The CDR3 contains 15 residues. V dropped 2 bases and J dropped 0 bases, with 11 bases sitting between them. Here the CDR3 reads CASSFGQTLNTEAFF. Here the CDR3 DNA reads TGCGCCAGCAGCTTCGGACAGACCCTGAACACTGAAGCTTTCTTT.

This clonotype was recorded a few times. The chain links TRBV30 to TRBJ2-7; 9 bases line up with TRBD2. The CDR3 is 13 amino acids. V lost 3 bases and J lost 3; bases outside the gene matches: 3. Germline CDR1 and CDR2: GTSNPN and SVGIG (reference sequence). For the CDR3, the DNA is TGTGCCTGGAGGACTAGCGGACTCTACGAGCAGTACTTC. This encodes CAWRTSGLYEQYF.

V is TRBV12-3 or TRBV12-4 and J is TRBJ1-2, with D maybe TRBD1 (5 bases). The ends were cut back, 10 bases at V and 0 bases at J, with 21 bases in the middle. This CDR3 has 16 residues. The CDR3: CANEDRPDRPNYGYTF. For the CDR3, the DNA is TGTGCCAACGAAGACAGACCAGACCGACCTAACTATGGCTACACCTTC.

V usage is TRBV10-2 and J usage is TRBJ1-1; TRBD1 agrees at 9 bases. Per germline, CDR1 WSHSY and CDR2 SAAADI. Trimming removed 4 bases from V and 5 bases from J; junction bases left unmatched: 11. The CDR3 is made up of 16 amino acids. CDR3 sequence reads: CASSATKDRGLTEAFF. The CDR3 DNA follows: TGCGCCAGCAGTGCCACCAAGGACAGGGGTTTAACTGAAGCTTTCTTT.

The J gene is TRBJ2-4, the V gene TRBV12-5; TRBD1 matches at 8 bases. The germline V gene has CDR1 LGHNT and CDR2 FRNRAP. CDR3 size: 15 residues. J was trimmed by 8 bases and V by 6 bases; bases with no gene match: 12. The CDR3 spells CASGMDRAVQDIQYF. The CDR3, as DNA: TGTGCTAGTGGGATGGACAGGGCGGTGCAGGACATTCAGTACTTC.

The CDR3 loop is CASSRRDRGDTEAFF. Here the CDR3 DNA reads TGTGCCAGCAGTAGAAGAGACAGGGGCGACACTGAAGCTTTCTTT. The chain joins TRBV9 to TRBJ1-1, with TRBD1 matching over 8 bases. Germline lookup yields CDR1 SGDLS and CDR2 YYNGEE. The J segment lost 3 bases and the V segment lost 5 bases, leaving 9 bases of the junction unmatched. CDR3 size: 15 residues.

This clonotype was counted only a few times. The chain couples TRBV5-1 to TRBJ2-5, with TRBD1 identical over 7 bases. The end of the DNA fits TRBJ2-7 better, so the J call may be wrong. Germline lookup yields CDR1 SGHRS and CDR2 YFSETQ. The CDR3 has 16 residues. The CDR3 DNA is TGCGCCAGCAGCTCCGACCCGACAGGGATATCCTACGAGCAGTACTTC. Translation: CASSSDPTGISYEQYF.

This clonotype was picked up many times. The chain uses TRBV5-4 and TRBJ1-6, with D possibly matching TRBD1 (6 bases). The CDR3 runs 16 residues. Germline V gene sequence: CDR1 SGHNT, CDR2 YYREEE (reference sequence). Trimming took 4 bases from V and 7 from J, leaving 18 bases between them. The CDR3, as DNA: TGTGCCAGCAGCGCGACCCCGACAGGAATCAATTCACCCCTCCACTTT. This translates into CASSATPTGINSPLHF.

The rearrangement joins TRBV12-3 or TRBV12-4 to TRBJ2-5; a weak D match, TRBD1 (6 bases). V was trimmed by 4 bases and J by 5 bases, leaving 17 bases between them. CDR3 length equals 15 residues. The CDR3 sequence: CASSSSQGRGETQYF. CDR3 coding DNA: TGTGCCAGCAGTTCATCACAGGGCAGAGGGGAGACCCAGTACTTC.

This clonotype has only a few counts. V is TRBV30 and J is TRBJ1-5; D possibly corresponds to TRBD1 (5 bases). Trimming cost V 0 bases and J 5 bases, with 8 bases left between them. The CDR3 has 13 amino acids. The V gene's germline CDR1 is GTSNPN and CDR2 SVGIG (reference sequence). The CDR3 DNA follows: TGTGCCTGGAGTGTATGGGGGGATCAGCCCCAGCATTTT. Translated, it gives CAWSVWGDQPQHF.

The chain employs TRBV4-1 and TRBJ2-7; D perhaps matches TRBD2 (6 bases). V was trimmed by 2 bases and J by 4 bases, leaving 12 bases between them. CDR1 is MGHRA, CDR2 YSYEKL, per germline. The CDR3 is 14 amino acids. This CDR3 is CASSQYSGVYEQYF. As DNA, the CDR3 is TGCGCCAGCAGCCAATATTCGGGGGTGTACGAGCAGTACTTC.

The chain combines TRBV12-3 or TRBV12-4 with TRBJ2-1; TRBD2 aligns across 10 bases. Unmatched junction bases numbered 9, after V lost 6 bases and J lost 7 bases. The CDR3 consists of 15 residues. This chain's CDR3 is CASSRGSGGGNEQFF. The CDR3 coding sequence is TGTGCCAGCAGCCGAGGGAGCGGGGGGGGGAATGAGCAGTTCTTC.

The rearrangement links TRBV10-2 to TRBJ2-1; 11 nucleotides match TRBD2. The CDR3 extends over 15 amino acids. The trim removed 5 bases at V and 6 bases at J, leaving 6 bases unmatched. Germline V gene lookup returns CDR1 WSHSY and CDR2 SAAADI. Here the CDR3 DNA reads TGCGCCAGCAGTTCTCTAGCGGGGGGAGGCAATGAGCAGTTCTTC. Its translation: CASSSLAGGGNEQFF.

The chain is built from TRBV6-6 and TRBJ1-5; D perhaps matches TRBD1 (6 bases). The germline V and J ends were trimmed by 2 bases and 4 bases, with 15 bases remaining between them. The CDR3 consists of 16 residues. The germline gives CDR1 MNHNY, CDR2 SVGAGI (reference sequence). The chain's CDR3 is CASSYRGTNFNQPQHF. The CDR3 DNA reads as TGTGCCAGCAGTTACAGAGGGACAAACTTTAATCAGCCCCAGCATTTT.